This TCR beta chain was captured in a study of T cell repertoires in cytomegalovirus infection. Background on the study: In public TCR beta signatures, there were indications of both CMV infection and matching HLA type.

This clonotype was counted only a few times. Antigen specificity is unknown. CDR3 length: 13 residues. The germline V and J ends were trimmed by 4 bases and 6 bases, with 12 bases remaining between them. Study results and caveats: What dominated the ex vivo response were HLA-C-restricted CMV-specific TCR beta clonotypes.

Using its own MiXCR run on the reads, TCRdb lists one record per CDR3 protein. The sample lists hundreds of thousands of distinct CDR3 sequences, almost 30% occurring once. The chain links TRBV12-3 or TRBV12-4 to TRBJ1-2; a possible D gene is TRBD1 (6 bases). The TCR was taken from a human donor in good health (CMV status not recorded). Some clones in this sample may be carry-over from other donors' samples. This specimen was cultured PBMCs, taken from culture after CMV antigen stimulation. CDR3 in amino acids: CASSWGRGDGYTF. As DNA, the CDR3 is TGTGCCAGCAGTTGGGGGAGGGGGGATGGCTACACCTTC.